This paragraph covers one TCR beta chain sequence. The sample is drawn from a study of blood T cell repertoires in COVID-19. On the study more broadly: From T cells, B-cell-depleted T cells, or PBMCs came the material, which was cDNA or gDNA.

The CDR3 has 13 residues. The ends lost 4 bases at V and 5 bases at J; junction bases unmatched: 2. CDR1 is PRHDT and CDR2 is FYEKMQ in the germline V gene (reference sequence). In the study's own analysis: Researchers report that nucleated cell counts were estimated from reference gene primer amplification. The assay was immunoSEQ multiplex PCR, and TCRdb's table has in-frame clones only and misses some. D and trimming come from the DNA, and the V and J calls and clone size come from that table. This sample has 200,000 to 250,000 clones; approximately 83% occur once, and the top ten carry approximately 3.8%. Individuals aged roughly 18 to 95 years were recruited from some 26 US areas.

This clonotype originated in a woman aged 40-49 years who had been exposed to COVID-19. Sequenced sample: PBMCs or T cells enriched from blood (not recorded which). V is TRBV13 and J is TRBJ2-5; 9 bases fit TRBD1. The CDR3 coding sequence is TGTGCCAGCAGCTGGGACAGGGAGGAGACCCAGTACTTC. Its translation: CASSWDREETQYF.